This note documents a single T cell receptor beta chain sequence. The target antigen is unknown. No DNA is given; TCRdb re-called the 5' RACE reads and lists each CDR3 protein once. This table lists a few hundred thousand distinct CDR3 sequences. The data stem from a study of T cells expressing NK-cell markers. About the study: All TCR beta repertoires analysed originated from sorted CD3+CD56+NKG2C+, CD3+CD56+NKG2C- and CD3+CD56-NKG2C+ T cells.

This CDR3 is 17 amino acids long. CDR1 and CDR2 (germline): DFQATT, SNEGSKA (reference sequence). Study observations and caveats: The same clonotypes also predominated in the CD3+CD56-NKG2C+ fraction of four donors. As a fraction of CD8+ T cells, dominant NKG2C+ clonotypes reached about 1.0-7.5% in over 5 donors. HCMV specificity of the expanded NKG2C+ T cell clones stayed unclear.

The rearrangement links TRBV20-1 to TRBJ2-1; TCRdb gives TRBD2 as the D gene, but with no DNA this cannot be confirmed. The sequenced material came from blood T cells: a sorted CD56 or NKG2C T cell subset, CD4+ or CD8+ T cells, or bulk PBMC T cells (not recorded which). The receptor was derived from a man aged 18 to 69 in good health. The CDR3 loop reads CSARPGLAGRIYNEQFF.